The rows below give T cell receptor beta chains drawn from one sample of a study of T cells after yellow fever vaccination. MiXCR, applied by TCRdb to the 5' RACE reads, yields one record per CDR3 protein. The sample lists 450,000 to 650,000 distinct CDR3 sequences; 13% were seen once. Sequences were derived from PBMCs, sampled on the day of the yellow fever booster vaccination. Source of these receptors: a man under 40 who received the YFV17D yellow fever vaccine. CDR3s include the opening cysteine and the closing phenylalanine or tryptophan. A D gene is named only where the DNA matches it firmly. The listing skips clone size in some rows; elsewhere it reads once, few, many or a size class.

CDR3: CASSIDITSGANEQFF; DNA: TGTGCCAGTAGTATCGATATAACTAGCGGGGCCAATGAGCAGTTCTTC; size: NA; V: TRBV19; J: TRBJ2-1; D: TRBD2
CDR3: CASSRGGLGWTQYF; DNA: TGTGCCAGCAGCCGGGGCGGACTCGGTTGGACCCAGTACTTC; size: many; V: TRBV14; J: TRBJ2-5; D: NA
CDR3: CASIKVDSRYGYTF; DNA: TGTGCCAGCATTAAGGTGGACAGCCGCTATGGCTACACCTTC; size: NA; V: TRBV6-5; J: TRBJ1-2; D: NA
CDR3: CASSISGRATDTQYF; DNA: TGTGCCAGCAGTATTAGCGGGAGGGCCACAGATACGCAGTATTTT; size: NA; V: TRBV21-1; J: TRBJ2-3; D: NA
CDR3: CASSIQTGELFF; DNA: TGTGCCAGCAGCATCCAAACCGGGGAGCTGTTTTTT; size: NA; V: TRBV28; J: TRBJ2-2; D: NA
CDR3: CASTMRVGGSNNEQFF; DNA: TGTGCCAGCACTATGAGGGTAGGTGGAAGCAACAATGAGCAGTTCTTC; size: NA; V: TRBV5-4; J: TRBJ2-1; D: NA
CDR3: CSASPGDEQFF; DNA: TGCAGTGCTTCCCCGGGGGATGAGCAGTTCTTC; size: NA; V: TRBV20-1; J: TRBJ2-1; D: NA
CDR3: CASSYRVEHGYTF; DNA: TGTGCCAGCAGCTACAGGGTAGAGCATGGCTACACCTTC; size: NA; V: TRBV7-2; J: TRBJ1-2; D: NA
CDR3: CSARDTSGGSYNEQFF; DNA: TGCAGTGCTAGAGATACGTCAGGGGGCTCCTACAATGAGCAGTTCTTC; size: NA; V: TRBV20-1; J: TRBJ2-1; D: TRBD1
CDR3: CASRSLTGTVYEQYF; DNA: TGCGCCAGCAGATCCCTAACAGGGACCGTTTACGAGCAGTACTTC; size: NA; V: TRBV5-1; J: TRBJ2-7; D: NA
CDR3: CASSLAWGSTQYF; DNA: TGCGCCAGCAGCTTGGCCTGGGGGAGTACGCAGTATTTT; size: few; V: TRBV5-1; J: TRBJ2-3; D: NA
CDR3: CASSRAGRDEKLFF; DNA: TGTGCCAGCAGCAGGGCTGGGCGGGATGAAAAACTGTTTTTT; size: few; V: TRBV12-3/TRBV12-4; J: TRBJ1-4; D: NA
CDR3: CASSLQSGEKLFF; DNA: TGTGCCAGCAGCTTACAGTCCGGGGAAAAACTGTTTTTT; size: NA; V: TRBV7-2; J: TRBJ1-4; D: NA
CDR3: CASSRLAGDNEQFF; DNA: TGTGCCAGCAGTCGGCTAGCGGGAGATAATGAGCAGTTCTTC; size: many; V: TRBV7-2; J: TRBJ2-1; D: TRBD2
CDR3: CASSLRRLAVSYEQYF; DNA: TGTGCCAGCAGTTTGCGGCGTCTAGCGGTCTCCTACGAGCAGTACTTC; size: few; V: TRBV12-3/TRBV12-4; J: TRBJ2-7; D: TRBD2
CDR3: CSVEGDPGETQYF; DNA: TGCAGCGTTGAAGGGGACCCAGGGGAGACCCAGTACTTC; size: NA; V: TRBV29-1; J: TRBJ2-5; D: NA
CDR3: CASSPWTSGSPTYEQFF; DNA: TGTGCCAGCAGTCCATGGACTAGCGGGAGCCCCACCTATGAGCAGTTCTTC; size: many; V: TRBV28; J: TRBJ2-1; D: TRBD2
CDR3: CASSMSLAVSSYNEQFF; DNA: TGTGCCAGTAGTATGTCGTTAGCGGTTAGCTCCTACAATGAGCAGTTCTTC; size: few; V: TRBV19; J: TRBJ2-1; D: NA
CDR3: CASSLELADTQYF; DNA: TGCGCCAGCAGCTTGGAACTGGCGGATACGCAGTATTTT; size: many; V: TRBV5-1; J: TRBJ2-3; D: NA
CDR3: CASSPRLAKYNEQFF; DNA: TGTGCCAGCAGCCCTCGACTAGCGAAATACAATGAGCAGTTCTTC; size: many; V: TRBV9; J: TRBJ2-1; D: TRBD2
CDR3: CATSKGNELKVFF; DNA: TGTGCCACCAGCAAAGGAAACGAGTTAAAAGTGTTTTTT; size: few; V: TRBV15; J: TRBJ1-4; D: NA
CDR3: CASSFLGYNEQFF; DNA: TGTGCCAGCAGTTTCCTTGGCTACAATGAGCAGTTCTTC; size: few; V: TRBV27; J: TRBJ2-1; D: NA
CDR3: CASSLLGDRGIVFF; DNA: TGTGCCAGCAGCCTCCTAGGGGACAGAGGGATAGTGTTCTTC; size: few; V: TRBV6-1; J: TRBJ2-1; D: TRBD1
CDR3: CASSPTGTSRIKAEQFF; DNA: TGTGCCAGCAGTCCGACCGGGACTAGCAGGATAAAGGCTGAGCAGTTCTTC; size: NA; V: TRBV6-1; J: TRBJ2-1; D: TRBD2
CDR3: CASSGTPLAGNQPQHF; DNA: TGTGCCAGCAGCGGGACACCTCTTGCGGGCAATCAGCCCCAGCATTTT; size: NA; V: TRBV2; J: TRBJ1-5; D: NA
CDR3: CASSVMGGTGEQYF; DNA: TGTGCCAGCAGCGTAATGGGGGGTACTGGCGAGCAGTACTTC; size: few; V: TRBV9; J: TRBJ2-7; D: NA
CDR3: CASSPGSPYEQYF; DNA: TGCGCCAGCTCCCCCGGGTCCCCCTACGAGCAGTACTTC; size: NA; V: TRBV5-1; J: TRBJ2-7; D: NA
CDR3: CASSIGTGLQETQYF; DNA: TGTGCCAGTAGTATTGGGACAGGGCTTCAAGAGACCCAGTACTTC; size: few; V: TRBV19; J: TRBJ2-5; D: TRBD1
CDR3: CASSAGTGAGGAQHF; DNA: TGTGCCAGCAGCGCCGGGACAGGGGCAGGTGGGGCCCAGCATTTT; size: NA; V: TRBV7-2; J: TRBJ1-5; D: TRBD1
CDR3: CASRPRSEREGKETQYF; DNA: TGTGCAAGTCGCCCCAGGTCGGAGCGGGAGGGGAAAGAGACCCAGTACTTC; size: NA; V: TRBV12-2; J: TRBJ2-5; D: NA
CDR3: CASSSIRGDSYEQYF; DNA: TGTGCCAGCAGCTCTATCAGGGGAGACTCCTACGAGCAGTACTTC; size: NA; V: TRBV7-9; J: TRBJ2-7; D: NA
CDR3: CSARVWKGGSYEQYF; DNA: TGCAGTGCTAGGGTTTGGAAGGGTGGCTCCTACGAGCAGTACTTC; size: NA; V: TRBV20-1; J: TRBJ2-7; D: NA
CDR3: CASSLGVARQYF; DNA: TGTGCCAGCAGTTTAGGAGTGGCTAGGCAGTACTTC; size: few; V: TRBV12-3/TRBV12-4; J: TRBJ2-7; D: NA
CDR3: CASSLIAGATGELFF; DNA: TGCGCCAGCAGCCTTATAGCGGGAGCCACCGGGGAGCTGTTTTTT; size: NA; V: TRBV5-1; J: TRBJ2-2; D: TRBD2
CDR3: CASSVGTDSYEQYF; DNA: TGTGCCAGCAGCGTCGGGACAGACTCCTACGAGCAGTACTTC; size: NA; V: TRBV9; J: TRBJ2-7; D: TRBD1
CDR3: CASSAHTGGSAEAFF; DNA: TGTGCCAGCAGCGCTCATACAGGGGGAAGCGCTGAAGCTTTCTTT; size: few; V: TRBV9; J: TRBJ1-1; D: TRBD1
CDR3: CSAETLRSGSYEQYF; DNA: TGCAGTGCCGAAACACTGCGTAGCGGGAGCTACGAGCAGTACTTC; size: NA; V: TRBV20-1; J: TRBJ2-7; D: TRBD2
CDR3: CASSRTSGRINEQFF; DNA: TGTGCCAGCAGCAGGACTAGCGGGAGAATCAATGAGCAGTTCTTC; size: few; V: TRBV5-5; J: TRBJ2-1; D: TRBD2
CDR3: CASSRELYTQYF; DNA: TGTGCCAGCAGCCGGGAGTTATATACGCAGTATTTT; size: few; V: TRBV5-5; J: TRBJ2-3; D: NA
CDR3: CASSRDWSGEQFF; DNA: TGTGCCAGCAGTAGGGACTGGTCGGGTGAGCAGTTCTTC; size: many; V: TRBV6-4; J: TRBJ2-1; D: NA
CDR3: CASLTSNYGYTF; DNA: TGTGCCAGCCTCACCTCTAACTATGGCTACACCTTC; size: few; V: TRBV6-1; J: TRBJ1-2; D: NA
CDR3: CASSLYGSSHEQYF; DNA: TGTGCCAGCAGCTTATACGGGAGTTCCCACGAGCAGTACTTC; size: few; V: TRBV7-2; J: TRBJ2-7; D: NA
CDR3: CASSPAAGELFF; DNA: TGTGCCAGCAGCCCAGCTGCCGGGGAGCTGTTTTTT; size: few; V: TRBV9; J: TRBJ2-2; D: NA
CDR3: CASSPSRAGEQYF; DNA: TGTGCCAGCAGCCCCTCGCGAGCGGGCGAGCAGTACTTC; size: NA; V: TRBV7-2; J: TRBJ2-7; D: NA
CDR3: CASSLSTGVDEQYF; DNA: TGTGCCAGCAGTTTATCAACAGGGGTGGACGAGCAGTACTTC; size: NA; V: TRBV27; J: TRBJ2-7; D: TRBD1
CDR3: CAWMASGRWTGELFF; DNA: TGTGCCTGGATGGCTAGCGGGAGATGGACCGGGGAGCTGTTTTTT; size: few; V: TRBV30; J: TRBJ2-2; D: TRBD2
CDR3: CASSFNRGIRETQYF; DNA: TGTGCCAGCAGCTTTAACAGGGGTATCCGGGAGACCCAGTACTTC; size: NA; V: TRBV5-6; J: TRBJ2-5; D: TRBD1
CDR3: CASRVRGETQYF; DNA: TGTGCCAGCAGAGTCAGGGGAGAGACCCAGTACTTC; size: few; V: TRBV28; J: TRBJ2-5; D: NA
CDR3: CASTTGQETQYF; DNA: TGTGCCAGCACCACAGGGCAGGAGACCCAGTACTTC; size: NA; V: TRBV2; J: TRBJ2-5; D: NA
CDR3: CASSSRSGTGPNYEQYF; DNA: TGTGCCAGCAGCTCCCGATCCGGGACAGGGCCTAACTACGAGCAGTACTTC; size: NA; V: TRBV11-2; J: TRBJ2-7; D: TRBD1